Each of the 25 T cell receptor beta chains below was sequenced from the same sample in a study of blood T cells in healthy people across ages. Combining a sample-barcoded 5' primer with a J-beta primer mix, a second PCR ran for 7 to 11 cycles. TCRdb recomputed calls from the 5' RACE reads with MiXCR, one row per CDR3 protein. The sample contains 700,000 to 950,000 distinct CDR3 sequences, roughly 50% of which appear only once. Sequencing was carried out using blood. Receptors originate from a man aged 25-40 years in good health.

This chain links TRBV7-2 with TRBJ2-3; a weak D match, TRBD2 (6 bases). The V end was cut by 5 bases, the J end by 6 bases, with 24 bases between. The germline gives CDR1 SGHTA, CDR2 FQGNSA. The CDR3 is made up of 17 amino acids. CDR3 coding DNA: TGTGCCAGCAGCCTCCTCGCGGGGAGGCTAACGGCTGATACGCAGTATTTT. It codes for CASSLLAGRLTADTQYF.

The chain has TRBV12-3 or TRBV12-4 and TRBJ2-6; D gene ambiguous. This CDR3 is 15 amino acids long. Deletions cut 6 bases from V and 6 bases from J, with 15 bases between. CDR3 nucleotide sequence: TGTGCCAGCAGACATTACACCTCGGAGGCCAACGTCCTGACTTTC. Translation: CASRHYTSEANVLTF.

This clonotype has just a few counts. V gene TRBV9 combines with J gene TRBJ1-2; unclear D gene. Trimming removed 1 base at V and 3 bases at J, with 4 bases between. CDR3 length: 12 residues. Germline V gene data show CDR1 as SGDLS and CDR2 as YYNGEE. CDR3 DNA: TGTGCCAGCAGCGTAAATGACTATGGCTACACCTTC. Protein sequence: CASSVNDYGYTF.

The chain joins TRBV5-1 to TRBJ2-5, with unresolved D. Germline loops: CDR1 SGHRS, CDR2 YFSETQ. Deletions cut 0 bases from V and 4 bases from J, with 10 bases between. The CDR3 totals 14 residues. This CDR3 is CASSLDKNLETQYF. The CDR3 nucleotides are TGCGCCAGCAGCTTGGACAAGAACCTAGAGACCCAGTACTTC. The full variable domain, completed using reference TRBV5-1 and TRBJ2-5, is KAGVTQTPRYLIKTRGQQVTLSCSPISGHRSVSWYQQTPGQGLQFLFEYFSETQRNKGNFPGRFSGRQFSNSRSEMNVSTLELGDSALYLCASSLDKNLETQYFGPGTRLLVL.

The gene calls are TRBV5-6 and TRBJ1-2; D remains unclear. V lost 1 base, J lost 4 bases, and 5 bases lay in between. Looked up from germline, CDR1 is SGHDT and CDR2 is YYEEEE. The CDR3 sequence is 12 residues long. This CDR3 is CASSLKFYGYTF. The DNA for the CDR3 is TGTGCCAGCAGCTTGAAATTCTATGGCTACACCTTC.

As concerns this clonotype: A read error may produce the germline difference seen at one junction end. CDR3 DNA: TGCGCCGGCAGACCGAGCGACTCCTACGAGCAGTACTTC. Amino acids: CAGRPSDSYEQYF. The V and J genes are TRBV10-2 and TRBJ2-7, with no clear D. The germline V gene encodes CDR1 WSHSY and CDR2 SAAADI. The CDR3 is 13 amino acids.

This clonotype appeared a few times. The gene calls are TRBV10-1 and TRBJ2-7, with no clear D. The CDR3 runs 14 residues. CDR1 is WNHNN and CDR2 is SYGVQD in the germline V gene (reference sequence). V was cut by 2 bases and J by 5 bases, with 13 bases left in between. CDR3 residues: CASSEPENADEQYF. In DNA form, the CDR3 reads TGCGCCAGCAGTGAGCCCGAGAATGCCGACGAGCAGTACTTC.

The chain uses TRBV20-1 and TRBJ1-1; 8 bases map to TRBD1. J was trimmed by 4 bases and V by 6 bases; bases with no gene match: 10. CDR3 length: 14 residues. From germline, CDR1 is DFQATT and CDR2 SNEGSKA (reference sequence). The DNA of the CDR3 is TGCAGTGCGGAGAGGGGGACAGGAGGCACTGAAGCTTTCTTT. Amino acids: CSAERGTGGTEAFF.

The genes are TRBV7-2 and TRBJ2-1, with 9 bases identical to TRBD1. Trimming removed 2 bases from V and 7 bases from J; junction bases left unmatched: 12. From germline, CDR1 is SGHTA and CDR2 FQGNSA. The CDR3 has 17 residues. The CDR3 loop is CASSLTTGTGWGNEQFF. In DNA, the CDR3 is TGTGCCAGCAGCTTAACCACCGGGACAGGGTGGGGTAATGAGCAGTTCTTC.

V usage is TRBV25-1 and J usage is TRBJ2-7; TRBD1 aligns across 8 bases. The germline V gene encodes CDR1 MGHDK and CDR2 SYGVNS. The CDR3 has 17 amino acids. The ends lost 1 base at V and 7 bases at J; junction bases unmatched: 15. In DNA form, the CDR3 reads TGTGCCAGCAGTGAATTTTACTCGGACAGGGAGATGGGGGAGCAGTACTTC. Translated, it gives CASSEFYSDREMGEQYF.

This clonotype has only a few counts. The rearrangement joins TRBV20-1 to TRBJ1-1; TRBD1 might be the D (6 bases). The CDR3 consists of 14 residues. The germline V gene has CDR1 DFQATT and CDR2 SNEGSKA (reference sequence). V was clipped by 5 bases and J by 1 base, with 14 bases between them. The CDR3 DNA follows: TGCAGTGCTTTCGTTCCGGACAGGAACACTGAAGCTTTCTTT. Its translation: CSAFVPDRNTEAFF.

This clonotype was seen a single time. The chain uses TRBV25-1 and TRBJ1-1; D is ambiguous. This CDR3 is 15 amino acids long. CDR1 is MGHDK and CDR2 is SYGVNS in the germline V gene. V was cut by 1 base and J by 5 bases, with 14 bases left in between. The CDR3 region has the DNA TGTGCCAGCAGTGAATGGGAGGGATATGGGACTGAAGCTTTCTTT. This translates into CASSEWEGYGTEAFF.

V usage is TRBV6-2 or TRBV6-3 and J usage is TRBJ2-3; 8 nucleotides line up with TRBD2. The germline V gene has CDR1 MNHEY and CDR2 SVGEGT. The trim removed 2 bases at V and 1 base at J, leaving 2 bases unmatched. The CDR3 spans 15 residues. The CDR3 bases are TGTGCCAGCAGTTACCCGCGGGAGGGCACAGATACGCAGTATTTT. This encodes CASSYPREGTDTQYF.

This clonotype was observed a few times. V usage is TRBV7-8 and J usage is TRBJ2-5; tentative D call: TRBD2 (6 bases). V gave up 7 bases and J gave up 1 base, with 10 bases separating them. Germline values: CDR1 SGHVS, CDR2 FQNEAQ. The CDR3 contains 13 residues. Written as DNA, the CDR3 is TGTGCCAGCAACGGCGGGGCCCAAGAGACCCAGTACTTC. It encodes CASNGGAQETQYF. Together with reference TRBV7-8 and TRBJ2-5, the CDR3 gives the full variable domain: GAGVSQSPRYKVAKRGQDVALRCDPISGHVSLFWYQQALGQGPEFLTYFQNEAQLDKSGLPSDRFFAERPEGSVSTLKIQRTQQEDSAVYLCASNGGAQETQYFGPGTRLLVL.

This clonotype has only one observation. The V gene is TRBV9, the J gene TRBJ1-1, with TRBD1 matching over 8 bases. Trimming at V came to 9 bases and at J to 3 bases, leaving 7 bases not matched to a gene. The CDR3 extends over 13 amino acids. Germline assignment: CDR1 SGDLS and CDR2 YYNGEE. DNA for the CDR3: TGTGCCATATGGACAGGGATGGACACTGAAGCTTTCTTT. This encodes CAIWTGMDTEAFF. The full variable domain, in which reference TRBV9 and TRBJ1-1 provide the parts outside the CDR3, is DSGVTQTPKHLITATGQRVTLRCSPRSGDLSVYWYQQSLDQGLQFLIQYYNGEERAKGNILERFSAQQFPDLHSELNLSSLELGDSALYFCAIWTGMDTEAFFGQGTRLTVV.

The chain recombines TRBV7-9 with TRBJ2-7; 9 positions agree with TRBD2. The V gene end was trimmed by 1 base and the J gene end by 7 bases; junction bases not matched to a gene: 8. Looked up from germline, CDR1 is SEHNR and CDR2 is FQNEAQ (reference sequence). The CDR3 contains 15 residues. The CDR3 nucleotides are TGTGCCAGCAGCTTAGTCGGCCTAGCGGGGCGGGAGCAGTACTTC. As protein: CASSLVGLAGREQYF.

This clonotype showed up just a few times. This chain connects TRBV7-2 to TRBJ2-5; 11 bases are shared with TRBD2. The V and J ends lost 5 bases and 3 bases, in that order; junction bases with no gene match: 2. CDR1 is SGHTA, CDR2 FQGNSA, per germline. This CDR3 is built from 14 residues. The CDR3 DNA follows: TGTGCCAGCAGCCGGGGACTAGCGGAAGAGACCCAGTACTTC. Amino acids: CASSRGLAEETQYF.

This clonotype has only a few counts. In nucleotides, the CDR3 is TGTGCCAGCAGCCTCGGGGGGTATGGTGAAAAACTGTTTTTT. Its protein product is CASSLGGYGEKLFF. The V and J genes are TRBV7-2 and TRBJ1-4; possible D gene TRBD1, 5 bases. The V end was cut by 5 bases, the J end by 7 bases, with 14 bases between. This CDR3 has 14 residues. Germline lookup yields CDR1 SGHTA and CDR2 FQGNSA.

The chain joins TRBV4-3 to TRBJ2-2; D not resolved. V lost 0 bases and J lost 2, with 7 bases in between. This CDR3 has 15 residues. Germline CDR1 LGHNA, CDR2 YSLEER. The CDR3 region has the DNA TGCGCCAGCAGCCAAGAGGACGGTAACACCGGGGAGCTGTTTTTT. Translated, it gives CASSQEDGNTGELFF.

The sample holds a few counts of this clonotype. The chain is built from TRBV7-2 and TRBJ2-7, with D hard to call. V lost 1 base and J lost 2, with 12 bases in between. This CDR3 is built from 15 residues. Germline V CDR1 and CDR2: SGHTA, FQGNSA. CDR3 sequence: CASSLGSTATYEQYF. The CDR3, as DNA: TGTGCCAGCAGCTTAGGATCGACCGCAACCTACGAGCAGTACTTC.

V and J are TRBV4-2 and TRBJ2-2, with 9 nucleotides matching TRBD2. The CDR3 runs to 15 residues. V was pared by 5 bases and J by 4 bases, with 5 bases of the junction left unmatched. Germline V gene sequence: CDR1 LGHNA, CDR2 YNFKEQ. The CDR3 protein is CASSAGGRSTGELFF. The CDR3 nucleotides read TGTGCCAGCAGCGCGGGGGGGCGGAGCACCGGGGAGCTGTTTTTT.

V gene TRBV12-3 or TRBV12-4 combines with J gene TRBJ2-1; TRBD2 matches at 7 bases. Trimming cost V 5 bases and J 5 bases; bases outside gene matches: 6. The CDR3 totals 14 residues. CDR3 DNA: TGTGCCAGCAGTCCCAGCGGGGCTAACAATGAGCAGTTCTTC. Residues: CASSPSGANNEQFF.

Concerning this clonotype: At one end, the junction sequence differs from germline, possibly due to a read error. This chain joins TRBV7-2 and TRBJ2-7; weak D call: TRBD2 (6 bases). The CDR3 totals 14 residues. Germline CDR1 SGHTA, CDR2 FQGNSA. In DNA, the CDR3 is TGTGCCAGCAGCTTAGGAACTAGCTTGGTCGAGCGGTACTTC. Translation: CASSLGTSLVERYF.

This clonotype has a handful of counts. This sequence joins TRBV27 and TRBJ2-1; TRBD2 is a possible D gene (5 bases). From germline, CDR1 is MNHEY and CDR2 SMNVEV (reference sequence). V gave up 2 bases and J gave up 0 bases, with 11 bases separating them. The CDR3 runs 16 residues. The CDR3 coding sequence is TGTGCCAGCAGTTTAGACCTAGGGAGCTCCTACAATGAGCAGTTCTTC. Translating it yields CASSLDLGSSYNEQFF.

V is TRBV18 and J is TRBJ1-4; D possibly corresponds to TRBD1 (6 bases). Deletions cut 4 bases from V and 6 bases from J, with 24 bases between. CDR1 and CDR2 from the germline V gene are KGHSH and LQKENI. This CDR3 has 18 residues. CDR3 amino acids: CASSRGKTGLGYDEKLFF. The CDR3 region has the DNA TGTGCCAGCTCACGAGGGAAGACAGGACTCGGCTATGATGAAAAACTGTTTTTT.